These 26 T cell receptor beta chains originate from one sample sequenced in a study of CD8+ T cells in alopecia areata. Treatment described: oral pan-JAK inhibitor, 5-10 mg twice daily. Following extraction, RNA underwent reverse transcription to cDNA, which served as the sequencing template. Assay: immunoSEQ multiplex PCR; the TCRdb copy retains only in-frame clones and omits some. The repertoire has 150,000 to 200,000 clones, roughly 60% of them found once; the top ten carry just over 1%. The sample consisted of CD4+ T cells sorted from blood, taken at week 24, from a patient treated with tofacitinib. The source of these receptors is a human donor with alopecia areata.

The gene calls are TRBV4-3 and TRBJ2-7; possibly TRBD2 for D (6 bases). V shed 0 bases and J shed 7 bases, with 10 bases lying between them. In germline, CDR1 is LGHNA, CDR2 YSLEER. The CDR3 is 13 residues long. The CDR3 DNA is TGCGCCAGCAGCCAAGAGGGACTGGGGGAGCAGTACTTC. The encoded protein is CASSQEGLGEQYF.

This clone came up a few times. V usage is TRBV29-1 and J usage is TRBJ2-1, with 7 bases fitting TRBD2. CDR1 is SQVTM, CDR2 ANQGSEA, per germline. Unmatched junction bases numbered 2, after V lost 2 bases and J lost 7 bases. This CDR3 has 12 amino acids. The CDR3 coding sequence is TGCAGCGTTGAAAGAGCGGGGAATGAGCAGTTCTTC. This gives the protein CSVERAGNEQFF.

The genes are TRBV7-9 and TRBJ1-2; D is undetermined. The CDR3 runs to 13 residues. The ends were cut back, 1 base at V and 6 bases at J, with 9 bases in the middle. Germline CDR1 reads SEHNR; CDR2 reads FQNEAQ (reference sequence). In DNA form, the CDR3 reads TGTGCCAGCAGCTTAGACCAGAGGGATGGCTACACCTTC. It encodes CASSLDQRDGYTF.

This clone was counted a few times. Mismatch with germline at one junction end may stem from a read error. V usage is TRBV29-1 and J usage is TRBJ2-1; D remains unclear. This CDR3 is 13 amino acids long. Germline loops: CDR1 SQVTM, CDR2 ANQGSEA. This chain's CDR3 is CSADTISSNEQFF. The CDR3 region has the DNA TGCAGCGCCGATACCATCTCCTCCAATGAGCAGTTCTTC.

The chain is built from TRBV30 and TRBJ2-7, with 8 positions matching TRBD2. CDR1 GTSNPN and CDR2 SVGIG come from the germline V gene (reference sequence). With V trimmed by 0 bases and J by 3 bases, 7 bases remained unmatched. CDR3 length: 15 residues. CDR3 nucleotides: TGTGCCTGGAGTGTAGCGGGGGCGTCCCGCTACGAGCAGTACTTC. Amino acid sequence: CAWSVAGASRYEQYF.

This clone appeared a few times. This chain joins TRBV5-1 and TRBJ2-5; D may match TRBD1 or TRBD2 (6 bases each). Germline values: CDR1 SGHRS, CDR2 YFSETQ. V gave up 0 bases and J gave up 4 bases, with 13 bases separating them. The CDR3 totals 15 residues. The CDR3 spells CASSLARGPGETQYF. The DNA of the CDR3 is TGCGCCAGCAGCTTGGCCCGGGGGCCTGGAGAGACCCAGTACTTC.

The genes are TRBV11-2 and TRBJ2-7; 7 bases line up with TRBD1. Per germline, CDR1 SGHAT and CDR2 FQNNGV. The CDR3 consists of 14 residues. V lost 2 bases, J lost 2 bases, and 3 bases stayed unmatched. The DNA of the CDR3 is TGTGCCAGCAGCTTAAACAGGGGCGCCTACGAGCAGTACTTC. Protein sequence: CASSLNRGAYEQYF.

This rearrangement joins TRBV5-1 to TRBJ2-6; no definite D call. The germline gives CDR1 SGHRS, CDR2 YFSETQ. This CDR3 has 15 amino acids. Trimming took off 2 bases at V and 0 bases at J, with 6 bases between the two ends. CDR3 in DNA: TGCGCCAGCAGCTTCAGGAGCTCTGGGGCCAACGTCCTGACTTTC. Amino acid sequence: CASSFRSSGANVLTF.

CDR3 in DNA: TGCGCCAGCAGCCAAGAAATCGCTTTAAACTACGAGCAGTACTTC. It is translated as CASSQEIALNYEQYF. The chain recombines TRBV4-3 with TRBJ2-7; no reliable D call. Trimming left V 0 bases short and J 3 bases short, with 12 bases between. Germline-derived CDR1 and CDR2 are LGHNA and YSLEER. The CDR3 runs to 15 residues.

The CDR3 DNA reads as TGTGCCAGCAGCTTAGACATCCGCTCCTACAATGAGCAGTTCTTC. Translating gives CASSLDIRSYNEQFF. The chain employs TRBV7-3 and TRBJ2-1; D gene unclear. Germline V CDR1 and CDR2: SGHTA, FQGTGA. This CDR3 has 15 amino acids. V was shortened by 2 bases and J by 0 bases, with 8 bases between the two germline ends.

CDR3 DNA: TGTGCCAGCTCACCGACAGGGGGTTCCGGGGCCAACGTCCTGACTTTC. It encodes CASSPTGGSGANVLTF. V usage is TRBV18 and J usage is TRBJ2-6; 9 bases align to TRBD1. J gave up 4 bases and V 3 bases, and 4 bases lay outside the gene matches. Germline values: CDR1 KGHSH, CDR2 LQKENI. The CDR3 loop spans 16 amino acids.

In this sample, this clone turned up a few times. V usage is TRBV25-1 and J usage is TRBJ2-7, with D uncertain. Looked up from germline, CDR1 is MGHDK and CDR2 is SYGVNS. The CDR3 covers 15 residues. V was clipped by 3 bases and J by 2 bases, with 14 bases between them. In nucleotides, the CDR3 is TGTGCCAGCAGTGAGGCTGGGATACAAGCCTACGAGCAGTACTTC. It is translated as CASSEAGIQAYEQYF.

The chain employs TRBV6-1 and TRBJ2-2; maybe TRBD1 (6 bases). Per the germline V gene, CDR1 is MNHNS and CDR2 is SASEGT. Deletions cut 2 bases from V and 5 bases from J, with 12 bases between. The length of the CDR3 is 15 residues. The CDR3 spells CASSETGSRTGELFF. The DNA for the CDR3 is TGTGCCAGCAGTGAAACAGGGTCGAGAACCGGGGAGCTGTTTTTT.

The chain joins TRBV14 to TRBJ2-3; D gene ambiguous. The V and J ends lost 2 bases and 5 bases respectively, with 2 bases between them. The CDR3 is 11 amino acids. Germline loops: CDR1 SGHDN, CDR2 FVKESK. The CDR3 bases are TGTGCCAGCAGCCAAATAGATACGCAGTATTTT. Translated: CASSQIDTQYF.

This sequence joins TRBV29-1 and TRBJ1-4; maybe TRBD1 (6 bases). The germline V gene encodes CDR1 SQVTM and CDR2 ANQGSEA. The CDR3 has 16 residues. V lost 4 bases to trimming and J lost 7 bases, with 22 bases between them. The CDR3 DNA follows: TGCAGCGTTGGGCTCCTGGGGGGCAGGGTTGGTGAAAAACTGTTTTTT. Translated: CSVGLLGGRVGEKLFF.

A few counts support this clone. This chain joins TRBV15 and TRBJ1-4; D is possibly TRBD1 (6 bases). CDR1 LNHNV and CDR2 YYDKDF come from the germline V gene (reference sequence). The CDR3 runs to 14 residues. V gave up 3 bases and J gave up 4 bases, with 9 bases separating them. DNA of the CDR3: TGTGCCACCAGCAGTGGCAGGGGTAATGAAAAACTGTTTTTT. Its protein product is CATSSGRGNEKLFF. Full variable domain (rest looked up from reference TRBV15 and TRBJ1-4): DAMVIQNPRYQVTQFGKPVTLSCSQTLNHNVMYWYQQKSSQAPKLLFHYYDKDFNNEADTPDNFQSRRPNTSFCFLDIRSPGLGDTAMYLCATSSGRGNEKLFFGSGTQLSVL.

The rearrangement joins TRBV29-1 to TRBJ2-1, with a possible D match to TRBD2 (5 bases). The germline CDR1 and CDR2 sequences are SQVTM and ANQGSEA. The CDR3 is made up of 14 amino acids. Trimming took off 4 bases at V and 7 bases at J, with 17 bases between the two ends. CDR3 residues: CSVAATRDANEQFF. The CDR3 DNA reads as TGCAGCGTTGCGGCAACCCGGGATGCTAATGAGCAGTTCTTC.

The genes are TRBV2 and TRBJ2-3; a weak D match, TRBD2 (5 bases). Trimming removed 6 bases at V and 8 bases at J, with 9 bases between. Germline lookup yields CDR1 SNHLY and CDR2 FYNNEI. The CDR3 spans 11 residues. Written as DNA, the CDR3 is TGTGCCAGCAGGGAGACTACTACGCAGTATTTT. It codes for CASRETTTQYF.

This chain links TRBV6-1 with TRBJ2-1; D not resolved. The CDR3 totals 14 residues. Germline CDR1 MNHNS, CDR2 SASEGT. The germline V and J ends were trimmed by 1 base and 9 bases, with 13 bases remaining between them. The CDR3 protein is CASSEGVWVSEQFF. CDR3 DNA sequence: TGTGCCAGCAGTGAAGGAGTTTGGGTGTCTGAGCAGTTCTTC.

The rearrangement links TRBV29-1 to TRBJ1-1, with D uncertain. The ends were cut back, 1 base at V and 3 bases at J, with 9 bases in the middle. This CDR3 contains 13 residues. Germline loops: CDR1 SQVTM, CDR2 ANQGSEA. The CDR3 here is CSVEGRLYTEAFF. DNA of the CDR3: TGCAGCGTTGAAGGTCGTCTGTACACTGAAGCTTTCTTT.

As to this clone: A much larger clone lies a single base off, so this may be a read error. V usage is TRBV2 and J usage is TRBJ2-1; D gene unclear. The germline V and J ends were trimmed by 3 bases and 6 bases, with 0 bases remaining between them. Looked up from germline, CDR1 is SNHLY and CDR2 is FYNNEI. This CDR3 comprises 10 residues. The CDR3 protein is CASSDNEQFF. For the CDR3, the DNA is TGTGCCAGCAGTGACAATGAGCAGTTCTTC. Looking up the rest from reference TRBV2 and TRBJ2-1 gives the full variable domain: EPEVTQTPSHQVTQMGQEVILRCVPISNHLYFYWYRQILGQKVEFLVSFYNNEISEKSEIFDDQFSVERPDGSNFTLKIRSTKLEDSAMYFCASSDNEQFFGPGTRLTVL.

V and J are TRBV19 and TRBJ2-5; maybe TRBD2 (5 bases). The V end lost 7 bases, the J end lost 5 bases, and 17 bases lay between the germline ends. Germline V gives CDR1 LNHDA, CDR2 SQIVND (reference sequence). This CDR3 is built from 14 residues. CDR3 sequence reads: CASTPRGPWETQYF. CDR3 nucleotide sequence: TGTGCCAGTACCCCACGAGGGCCGTGGGAGACCCAGTACTTC.

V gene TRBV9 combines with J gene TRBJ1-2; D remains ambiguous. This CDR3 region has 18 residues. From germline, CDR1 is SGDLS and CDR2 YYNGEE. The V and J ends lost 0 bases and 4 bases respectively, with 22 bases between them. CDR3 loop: CASSVVAGGLTSSYGYTF. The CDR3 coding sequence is TGTGCCAGCAGCGTAGTAGCAGGAGGCCTCACCTCTAGCTATGGCTACACCTTC.

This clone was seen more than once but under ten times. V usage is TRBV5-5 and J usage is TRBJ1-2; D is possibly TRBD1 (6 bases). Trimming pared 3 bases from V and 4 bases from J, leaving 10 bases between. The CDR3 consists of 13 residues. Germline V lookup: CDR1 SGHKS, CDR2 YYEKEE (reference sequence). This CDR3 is CASSSDSAYGYTF. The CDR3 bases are TGTGCCAGCAGCTCGGACAGCGCCTATGGCTACACCTTC.

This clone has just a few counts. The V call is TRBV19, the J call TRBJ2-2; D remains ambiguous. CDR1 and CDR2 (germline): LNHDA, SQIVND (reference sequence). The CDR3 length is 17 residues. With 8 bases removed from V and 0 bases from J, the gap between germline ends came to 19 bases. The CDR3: CASFVGSRRANTGELFF. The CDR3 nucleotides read TGTGCCAGTTTTGTCGGGTCGCGAAGGGCGAACACCGGGGAGCTGTTTTTT.

CDR3: CSVESTNTDTQYF. The CDR3 DNA reads as TGCAGCGTTGAAAGCACCAACACAGATACGCAGTATTTT. V and J are TRBV29-1 and TRBJ2-3; D remains unclear. The ends were cut back, 2 bases at V and 2 bases at J, with 8 bases in the middle. The germline V gene has CDR1 SQVTM and CDR2 ANQGSEA. The CDR3 consists of 13 residues.